Sequencing of this TCR beta chain was carried out in a study of cytomegalovirus exposure and HLA in healthy donors. V lost 7 bases, J lost 2 bases, and 11 bases lay in between. The germline V gene has CDR1 SGHRS and CDR2 YFSETQ. The CDR3 sequence is 13 residues long. General study findings and limits: Most sequenced TCRs were rare (though some public TCRs occurred in many donors). It has been reported that TCR beta sequences accurately predicted the HLA-A and HLA-B alleles of most subjects.

This clone showed up just a few times. Its specificity is not known. Primers for the PCR totalled 60 Vbeta and 13 Jbeta. Only in-frame clones appear in the TCRdb table, and some are missing; sequencing was by immunoSEQ multiplex PCR. The table shows roughly 190,000 clones, with about four fifths occurring only once. J is TRBJ2-3 and V is TRBV5-1, with D perhaps TRBD1 (6 bases). The specimen sequenced was PBMCs. This clonotype was sampled from a young man in good health and CMV-seronegative. The CDR3 DNA reads as TGCGCCAGCGGACCAGGGGACACAGATACGCAGTATTTT. This gives the protein CASGPGDTDTQYF.